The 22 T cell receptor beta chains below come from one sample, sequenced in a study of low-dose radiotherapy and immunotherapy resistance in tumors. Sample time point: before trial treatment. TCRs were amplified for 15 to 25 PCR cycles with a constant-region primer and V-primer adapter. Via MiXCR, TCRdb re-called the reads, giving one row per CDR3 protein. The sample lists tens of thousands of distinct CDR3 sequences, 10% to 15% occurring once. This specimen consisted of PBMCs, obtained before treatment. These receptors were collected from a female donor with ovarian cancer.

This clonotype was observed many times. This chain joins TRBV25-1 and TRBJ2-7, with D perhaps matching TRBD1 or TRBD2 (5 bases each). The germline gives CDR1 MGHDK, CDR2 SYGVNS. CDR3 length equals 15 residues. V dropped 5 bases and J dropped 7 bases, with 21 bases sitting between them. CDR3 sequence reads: CASSPPGWGSGEQYF. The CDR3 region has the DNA TGTGCCAGCAGTCCCCCGGGATGGGGCTCGGGGGAGCAGTACTTC.

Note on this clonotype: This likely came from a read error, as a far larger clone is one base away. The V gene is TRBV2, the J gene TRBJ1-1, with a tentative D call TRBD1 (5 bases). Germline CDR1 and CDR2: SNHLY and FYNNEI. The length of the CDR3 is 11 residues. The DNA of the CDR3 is TGTGTCAGCAGCTGGGCAGGGCACGCTTTCTTT. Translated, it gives CVSSWAGHAFF.

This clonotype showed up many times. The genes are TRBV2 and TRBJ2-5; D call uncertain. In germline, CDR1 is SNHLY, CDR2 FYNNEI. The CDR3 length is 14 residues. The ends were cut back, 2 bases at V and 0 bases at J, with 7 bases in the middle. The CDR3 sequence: CASSERSYQETQYF. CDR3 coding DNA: TGTGCCAGCAGTGAACGGTCCTACCAAGAGACCCAGTACTTC.

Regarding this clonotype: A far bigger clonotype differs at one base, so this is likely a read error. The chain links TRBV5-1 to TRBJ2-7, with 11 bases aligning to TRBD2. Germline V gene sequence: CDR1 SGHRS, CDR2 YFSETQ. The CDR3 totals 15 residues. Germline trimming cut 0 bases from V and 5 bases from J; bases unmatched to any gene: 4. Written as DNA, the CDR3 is TGCGCCAGCAGCTTGGCTCCGGGACTAGCGGACGAGCAGTACTTC. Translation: CASSLAPGLADEQYF.

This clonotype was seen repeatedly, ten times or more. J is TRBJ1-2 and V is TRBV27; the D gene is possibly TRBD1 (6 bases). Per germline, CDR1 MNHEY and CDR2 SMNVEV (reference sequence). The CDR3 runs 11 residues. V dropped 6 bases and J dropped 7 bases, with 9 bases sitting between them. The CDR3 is CASRGAIGYTF. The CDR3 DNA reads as TGTGCCAGCAGGGGGGCTATTGGCTACACCTTC.

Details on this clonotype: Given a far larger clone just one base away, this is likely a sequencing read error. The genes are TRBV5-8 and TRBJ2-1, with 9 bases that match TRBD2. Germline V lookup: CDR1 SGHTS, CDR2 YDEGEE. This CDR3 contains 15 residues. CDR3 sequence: CACSLGSGGPNEQFF. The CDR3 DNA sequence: TGTGCCTGCAGCTTGGGCAGCGGGGGGCCGAATGAGCAGTTCTTC.

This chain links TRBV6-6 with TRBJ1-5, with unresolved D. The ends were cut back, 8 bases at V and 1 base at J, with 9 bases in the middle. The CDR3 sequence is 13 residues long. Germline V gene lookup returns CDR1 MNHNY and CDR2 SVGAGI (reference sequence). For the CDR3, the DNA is TGTGCCAGCGTCCATGGAAGCAATCAGCCCCAGCATTTT. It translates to CASVHGSNQPQHF.

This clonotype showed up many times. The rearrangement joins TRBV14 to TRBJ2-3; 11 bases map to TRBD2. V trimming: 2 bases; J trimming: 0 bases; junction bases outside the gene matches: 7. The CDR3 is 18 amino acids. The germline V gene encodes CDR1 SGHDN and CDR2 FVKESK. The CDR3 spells CASSQPTLAGGSTDTQYF. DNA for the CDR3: TGTGCCAGCAGCCAACCGACCTTAGCGGGAGGGAGCACAGATACGCAGTATTTT.

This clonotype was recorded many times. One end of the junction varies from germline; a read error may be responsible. The CDR3: CASSFSGGAYGEQFF. CDR3 nucleotides: TGTGCCAGCAGCTTTAGCGGGGGGGCCTATGGTGAGCAGTTCTTC. The chain uses TRBV5-3 and TRBJ2-1; 11 nucleotides match TRBD2. TRBV5-3 is an open reading frame, and its role is uncertain. The CDR3 has 15 residues.

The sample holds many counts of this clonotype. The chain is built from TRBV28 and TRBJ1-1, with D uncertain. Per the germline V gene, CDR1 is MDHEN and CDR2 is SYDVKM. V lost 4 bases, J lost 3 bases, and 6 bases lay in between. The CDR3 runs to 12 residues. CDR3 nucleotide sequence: TGTGCCAGCAGTTCAATTGACACTGAAGCTTTCTTT. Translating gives CASSSIDTEAFF.

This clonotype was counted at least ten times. CDR3 sequence (DNA): TGCAGCGTTGAAGATCTGGACTTAACCGGGGAGCTGTTTTTT. Its translation is CSVEDLDLTGELFF. This chain uses TRBV29-1 with TRBJ2-2, with D perhaps matching TRBD2 (5 bases). V lost 0 bases, J lost 5 bases, and 10 bases lay in between. The CDR3 consists of 14 residues. Germline V gives CDR1 SQVTM, CDR2 ANQGSEA.

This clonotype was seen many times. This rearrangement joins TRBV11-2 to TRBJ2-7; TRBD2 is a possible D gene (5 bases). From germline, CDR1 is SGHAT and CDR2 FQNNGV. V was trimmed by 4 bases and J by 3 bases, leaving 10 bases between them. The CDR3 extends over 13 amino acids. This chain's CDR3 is CASSYERIYEQYF. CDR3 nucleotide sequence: TGTGCCAGCAGCTACGAGCGGATCTACGAGCAGTACTTC.

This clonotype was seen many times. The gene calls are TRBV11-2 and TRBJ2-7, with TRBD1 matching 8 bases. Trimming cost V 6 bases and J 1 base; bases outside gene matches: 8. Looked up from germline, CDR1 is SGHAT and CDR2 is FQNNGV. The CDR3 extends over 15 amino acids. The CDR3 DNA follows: TGTGCCAGCAGTTTATCCGGGACAGGATCCTACGAGCAGTACTTC. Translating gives CASSLSGTGSYEQYF.

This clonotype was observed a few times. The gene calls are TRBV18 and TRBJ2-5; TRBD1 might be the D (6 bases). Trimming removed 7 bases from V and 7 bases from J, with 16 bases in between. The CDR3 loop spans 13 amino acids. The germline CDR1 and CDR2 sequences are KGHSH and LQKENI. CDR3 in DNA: TGTGCCAGCTTAGACAGCCCACAGGGGACCCAGTACTTC. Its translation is CASLDSPQGTQYF. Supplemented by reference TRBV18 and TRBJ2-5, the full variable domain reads NAGVMQNPRHLVRRRGQEARLRCSPMKGHSHVYWYRQLPEEGLKFMVYLQKENIIDESGMPKERFSAEFPKEGPSILRIQQVVRGDSAAYFCASLDSPQGTQYFGPGTRLLVL.

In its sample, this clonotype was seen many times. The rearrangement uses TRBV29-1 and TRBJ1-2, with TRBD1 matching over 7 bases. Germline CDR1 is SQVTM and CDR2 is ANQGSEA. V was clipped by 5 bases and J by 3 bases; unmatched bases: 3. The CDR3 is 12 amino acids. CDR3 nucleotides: TGCAGCGTTCGGGACAGAGACTATGGCTACACCTTC. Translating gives CSVRDRDYGYTF.

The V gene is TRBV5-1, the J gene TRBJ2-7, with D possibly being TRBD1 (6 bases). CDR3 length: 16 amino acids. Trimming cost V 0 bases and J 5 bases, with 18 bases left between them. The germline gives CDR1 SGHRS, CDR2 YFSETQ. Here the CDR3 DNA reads TGCGCCAGCAGCTTGGAGGGCCAGGGGCGATCCAACGAGCAGTACTTC. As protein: CASSLEGQGRSNEQYF.

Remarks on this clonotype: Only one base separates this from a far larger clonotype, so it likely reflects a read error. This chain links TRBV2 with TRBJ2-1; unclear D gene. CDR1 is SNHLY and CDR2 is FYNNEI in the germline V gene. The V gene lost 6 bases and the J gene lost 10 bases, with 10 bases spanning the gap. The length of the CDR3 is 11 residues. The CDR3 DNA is TGTGCCAGCAGGAGCTCCTACGAGCAGTTCTTC. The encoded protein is CASRSSYEQFF. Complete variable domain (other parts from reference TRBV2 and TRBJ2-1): EPEVTQTPSHQVTQMGQEVILRCVPISNHLYFYWYRQILGQKVEFLVSFYNNEISEKSEIFDDQFSVERPDGSNFTLKIRSTKLEDSAMYFCASRSSYEQFFGPGTRLTVL.

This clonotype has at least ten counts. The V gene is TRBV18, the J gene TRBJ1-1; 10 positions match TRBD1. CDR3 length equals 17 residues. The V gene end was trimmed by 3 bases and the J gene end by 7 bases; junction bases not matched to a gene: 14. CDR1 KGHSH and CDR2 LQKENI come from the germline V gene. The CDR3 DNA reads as TGTGCCAGCTCACCTGGAACCGGGACAGGGGTTTTTGGTGAAGCTTTCTTT. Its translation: CASSPGTGTGVFGEAFF.

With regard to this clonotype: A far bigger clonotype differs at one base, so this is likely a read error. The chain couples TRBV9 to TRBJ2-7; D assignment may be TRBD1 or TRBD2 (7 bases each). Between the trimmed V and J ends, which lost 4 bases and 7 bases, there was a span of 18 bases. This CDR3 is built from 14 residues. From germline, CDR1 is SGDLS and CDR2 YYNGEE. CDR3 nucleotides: TGTGCCAGCAGCCCCAGGGGGGGATACAATGAGCAGTACTTC. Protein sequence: CASSPRGGYNEQYF.

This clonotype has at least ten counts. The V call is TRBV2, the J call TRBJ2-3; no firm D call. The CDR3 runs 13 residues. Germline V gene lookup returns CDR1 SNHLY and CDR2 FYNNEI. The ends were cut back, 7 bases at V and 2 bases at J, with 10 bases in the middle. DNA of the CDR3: TGTGCCAGCAAGGAACTTTCCACAGATACGCAGTATTTT. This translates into CASKELSTDTQYF.

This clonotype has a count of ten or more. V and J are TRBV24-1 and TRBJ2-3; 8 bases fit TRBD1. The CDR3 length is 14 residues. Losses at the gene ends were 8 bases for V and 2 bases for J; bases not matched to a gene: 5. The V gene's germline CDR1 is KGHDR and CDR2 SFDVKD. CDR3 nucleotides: TGTGCCACCAAACAGGGGGTCGACACAGATACGCAGTATTTT. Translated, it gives CATKQGVDTDTQYF.

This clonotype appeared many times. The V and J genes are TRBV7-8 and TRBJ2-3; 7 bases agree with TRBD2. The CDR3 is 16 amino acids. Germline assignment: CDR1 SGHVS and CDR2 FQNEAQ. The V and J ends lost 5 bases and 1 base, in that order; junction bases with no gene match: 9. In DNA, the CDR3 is TGTGCCAGCAGCGCGTCTGCTAGCGGACGCACAGATACGCAGTATTTT. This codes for CASSASASGRTDTQYF.